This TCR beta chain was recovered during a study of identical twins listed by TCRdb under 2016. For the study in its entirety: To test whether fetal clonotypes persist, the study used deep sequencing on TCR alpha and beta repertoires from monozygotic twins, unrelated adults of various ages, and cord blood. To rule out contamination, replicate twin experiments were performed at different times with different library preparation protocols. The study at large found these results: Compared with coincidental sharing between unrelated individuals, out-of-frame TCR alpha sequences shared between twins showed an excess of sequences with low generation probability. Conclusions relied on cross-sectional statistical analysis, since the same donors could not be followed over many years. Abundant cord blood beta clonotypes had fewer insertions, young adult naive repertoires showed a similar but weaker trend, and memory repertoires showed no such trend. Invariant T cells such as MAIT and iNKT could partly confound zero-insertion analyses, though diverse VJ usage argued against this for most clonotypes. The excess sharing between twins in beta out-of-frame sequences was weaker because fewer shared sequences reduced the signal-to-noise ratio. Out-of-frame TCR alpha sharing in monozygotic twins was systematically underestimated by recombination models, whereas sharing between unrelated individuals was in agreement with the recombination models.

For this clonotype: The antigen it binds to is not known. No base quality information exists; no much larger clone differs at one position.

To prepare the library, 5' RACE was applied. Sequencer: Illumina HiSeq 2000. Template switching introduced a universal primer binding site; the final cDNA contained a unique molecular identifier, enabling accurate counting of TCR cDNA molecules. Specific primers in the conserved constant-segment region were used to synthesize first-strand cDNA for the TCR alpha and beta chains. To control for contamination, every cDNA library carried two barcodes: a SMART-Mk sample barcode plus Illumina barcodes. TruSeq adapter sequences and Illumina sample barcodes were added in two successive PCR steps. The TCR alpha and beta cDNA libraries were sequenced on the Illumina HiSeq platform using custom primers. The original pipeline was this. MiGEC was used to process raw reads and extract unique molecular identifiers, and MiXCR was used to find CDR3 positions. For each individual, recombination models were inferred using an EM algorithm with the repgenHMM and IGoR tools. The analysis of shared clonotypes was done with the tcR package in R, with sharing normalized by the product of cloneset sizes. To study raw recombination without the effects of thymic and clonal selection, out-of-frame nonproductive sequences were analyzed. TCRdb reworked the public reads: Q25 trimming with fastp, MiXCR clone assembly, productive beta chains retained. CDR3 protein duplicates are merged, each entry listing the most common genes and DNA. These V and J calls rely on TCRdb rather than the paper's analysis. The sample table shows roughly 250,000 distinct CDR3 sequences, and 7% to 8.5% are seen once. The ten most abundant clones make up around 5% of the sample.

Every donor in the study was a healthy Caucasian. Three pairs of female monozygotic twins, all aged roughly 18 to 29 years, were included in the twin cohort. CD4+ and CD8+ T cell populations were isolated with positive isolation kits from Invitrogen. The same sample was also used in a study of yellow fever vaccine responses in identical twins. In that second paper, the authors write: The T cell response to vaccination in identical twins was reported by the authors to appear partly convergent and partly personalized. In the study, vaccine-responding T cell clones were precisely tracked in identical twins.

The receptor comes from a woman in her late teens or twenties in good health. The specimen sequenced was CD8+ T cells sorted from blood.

The bases read TGTGCCAGCTCACCTCCCCCCGGTTCGGGGCCCCAGTATTTT. Its product reads: CASSPPPGSGPQYF. The chain employs TRBV18 and TRBJ2-3; the D gene is perhaps TRBD1 or TRBD2, as each covers 5 bases. The CDR3 starts with the cysteine, ends with the phenylalanine, and has 14 residues. Only the CDR3 portion is preserved as DNA: 42 bases, with reading frame beginning at the first base. Relative to germline, V is 3 bases shorter and J is 12 bases shorter, with 19 bases between their ends. According to the germline V gene, CDR1 reads KGHSH and CDR2 reads LQKENI.